The 26 T cell receptor beta chains reported below all come from one sample, sequenced in a study of blood T cell repertoires in COVID-19. Libraries were prepared by immunoSEQ multiplex PCR; TCRdb keeps only in-frame clonotypes and omits some of them. The sample shows about 240,000 clones, about 83% of them seen only once. Source material: peripheral blood. Receptor source: a man older than 75 with acute or convalescent COVID-19.

The chain carries TRBV6-5 and TRBJ2-7, with D tentatively TRBD2 (5 bases). Germline V gives CDR1 MNHEY, CDR2 SVGAGI. The CDR3 has 13 residues. The V end lost 5 bases, the J end lost 0 bases, and 8 bases lay between the germline ends. This chain's CDR3 is CASSLGSSYEQYF. The DNA for the CDR3 is TGTGCCAGCAGTCTTGGGAGCTCCTACGAGCAGTACTTC.

This clone showed up just a few times. CDR3 region: CASSPRDRAYEQYF. The CDR3 DNA is TGTGCCAGCAGCCCCCGGGACAGGGCCTACGAGCAGTACTTC. The chain joins TRBV5-6 to TRBJ2-7; 9 bases align to TRBD1. V shed 4 bases and J 2 bases; nucleotides not matched to a gene: 4. The V gene's germline CDR1 is SGHDT and CDR2 YYEEEE. The CDR3 extends over 14 amino acids.

This clone was seen more than once but under ten times. This chain joins TRBV9 and TRBJ2-7, with 9 bases fitting TRBD1. CDR3 length: 15 residues. CDR1 and CDR2 from the germline V gene are SGDLS and YYNGEE. J gave up 5 bases and V 0 bases, and 6 bases lay outside the gene matches. The CDR3 DNA is TGTGCCAGCAGCGTAGTAGGGACAGGGAAAGACGAGCAGTACTTC. Its protein product is CASSVVGTGKDEQYF.

This rearrangement joins TRBV28 to TRBJ1-1, with D uncertain. Germline CDR1 MDHEN, CDR2 SYDVKM. With 5 bases removed from V and 6 bases from J, the gap between germline ends came to 7 bases. The CDR3 consists of 11 residues. The CDR3 reads CASSSLAEAFF. As DNA, the CDR3 is TGTGCCAGCAGTAGCCTGGCTGAAGCTTTCTTT.

Notes on this clone: The identical CDR3 is also encoded by other nucleotide sequences in the sample. The chain employs TRBV6-5 and TRBJ1-3; unclear D gene. Deletions cut 6 bases from V and 0 bases from J, with 9 bases between. CDR1 is MNHEY and CDR2 is SVGAGI in the germline V gene. CDR3 length: 14 residues. This CDR3 reads CASSFGGSGNTIYF. The CDR3 nucleotides are TGTGCCAGCAGCTTTGGAGGCTCTGGAAACACCATATATTTT.

This clone has just one count. The chain carries TRBV5-1 and TRBJ2-3; 7 bases agree with TRBD2. CDR1 and CDR2 from the germline V gene are SGHRS and YFSETQ. The CDR3 runs to 15 residues. J lost 4 bases, V lost 2 bases, and 7 bases had no gene match. The chain's CDR3 is CASSFASGTPDTQYF. The CDR3, as DNA: TGCGCCAGCAGCTTTGCTAGCGGAACCCCAGATACGCAGTATTTT.

This chain connects TRBV11-2 to TRBJ1-3; D is unclear. The CDR3 is 13 residues long. The V end was cut by 6 bases, the J end by 4 bases, with 10 bases between. Germline CDR1 SGHAT, CDR2 FQNNGV. For the CDR3, the DNA is TGTGCCAGCAGTTCTGGGCAAGGAAACACCATATATTTT. The encoded protein is CASSSGQGNTIYF.

The chain carries TRBV10-1 and TRBJ1-1, with D tentatively TRBD1 (5 bases). The CDR3 totals 14 residues. Trimming stripped 6 bases from V and 2 bases from J, with 13 bases between. CDR1 and CDR2 (germline): WNHNN, SYGVQD (reference sequence). The DNA of the CDR3 is TGCGCCAGCAGCTTAACAGGCTACAACACTGAAGCTTTCTTT. Translating it yields CASSLTGYNTEAFF.

The rearrangement joins TRBV4-1 to TRBJ1-6; perhaps TRBD1 as D (5 bases). The ends were cut back, 4 bases at V and 3 bases at J, with 19 bases in the middle. CDR3 length: 18 residues. The V gene's germline CDR1 is MGHRA and CDR2 YSYEKL. The CDR3 spells CASSLGAEEGYYNSPLHF. Written as DNA, the CDR3 is TGCGCCAGCAGCCTCGGAGCCGAGGAGGGGTACTATAATTCACCCCTCCACTTT.

The chain carries TRBV19 and TRBJ2-7; D possibly corresponds to TRBD2 (5 bases). This CDR3 is built from 14 residues. V was cut by 8 bases and J by 1 base, with 15 bases left in between. From germline, CDR1 is LNHDA and CDR2 SQIVND (reference sequence). CDR3 residues: CASGPTGSSYEQYF. CDR3 nucleotides: TGTGCCAGTGGCCCGACGGGGAGTTCCTACGAGCAGTACTTC.

This chain connects TRBV20-1 to TRBJ2-1, with D tentatively TRBD2 (6 bases). Germline CDR1 is DFQATT and CDR2 is SNEGSKA (reference sequence). The V end lost 6 bases, the J end lost 8 bases, and 11 bases lay between the germline ends. The CDR3 covers 11 residues. The CDR3, as DNA: TGCAGTGCCCCTGGGACTTATGAGCAGTTCTTC. It yields the protein CSAPGTYEQFF.

The V and J genes are TRBV12-3 or TRBV12-4 and TRBJ2-7; no reliable D call. V was shortened by 5 bases and J by 3 bases, with 11 bases between the two germline ends. CDR3 length equals 13 residues. The CDR3 loop is CASSPEPFYEQYF. The CDR3 bases are TGTGCCAGCAGTCCAGAACCTTTCTACGAGCAGTACTTC.

This clone occurred a few times. The chain couples TRBV5-4 to TRBJ2-3; TRBD2 might be the D (5 bases). V was cut by 3 bases and J by 4 bases, with 12 bases left in between. Germline values: CDR1 SGHNT, CDR2 YYREEE (reference sequence). The CDR3 contains 14 residues. The CDR3 nucleotides read TGTGCCAGCAGCTCTCCAGGCGGGCCAGATACGCAGTATTTT. It codes for CASSSPGGPDTQYF.

The V gene is TRBV3-1 (or the pseudogene TRBV3-2), the J gene TRBJ1-3; 7 positions agree with TRBD1. Germline V gives CDR1 LGHDT, CDR2 YNNKEL (reference sequence). V shed 3 bases, J shed 2 bases, and the junction held 4 bases outside the gene matches. This CDR3 has 15 amino acids. The CDR3 DNA follows: TGTGCCAGCAGCCACCACGACAGGGCTGGAAACACCATATATTTT. This codes for CASSHHDRAGNTIYF.

This chain uses TRBV29-1 with TRBJ2-1; no reliable D call. This CDR3 spans 14 amino acids. Germline V gives CDR1 SQVTM, CDR2 ANQGSEA. V was pared by 7 bases and J by 0 bases, with 13 bases between. CDR3 sequence: CSASPSSSYNEQFF. In nucleotides, the CDR3 is TGCAGCGCCTCCCCGTCGAGCTCCTACAATGAGCAGTTCTTC.

The rearrangement joins TRBV15 to TRBJ1-2, with 12 bases that match TRBD1. The CDR3 has 16 residues. In germline, CDR1 is LNHNV, CDR2 YYDKDF (reference sequence). With 5 bases clipped from V and 8 bases from J, the junction kept 12 bases outside the gene matches. The DNA of the CDR3 is TGTGCCACCAGCCGAGCCGGGACAGGGGGCGCGAGGGGCTACACCTTC. Encoded protein: CATSRAGTGGARGYTF.

This clone appeared once. V is TRBV29-1 and J is TRBJ2-7; TRBD1 matches at 8 bases. The trim removed 6 bases at V and 2 bases at J, leaving 9 bases unmatched. CDR3 length equals 14 residues. The V gene's germline CDR1 is SQVTM and CDR2 ANQGSEA. The CDR3 DNA sequence: TGCAGCGTCTCTGGGGCAGGGGGCCCCTACGAGCAGTACTTC. Amino acid sequence: CSVSGAGGPYEQYF.

The rearrangement uses TRBV5-1 and TRBJ2-1; 8 bases fit TRBD2. V was clipped by 0 bases and J by 12 bases; unmatched bases: 11. This CDR3 region has 15 residues. The germline V gene encodes CDR1 SGHRS and CDR2 YFSETQ. CDR3 in amino acids: CASSLEGLAGPGQFF. CDR3 coding DNA: TGCGCCAGCAGCTTGGAGGGATTAGCGGGGCCGGGGCAGTTCTTC.

V and J are TRBV12-3 or TRBV12-4 and TRBJ2-7, with D unresolved. Trimming removed 5 bases at V and 6 bases at J, with 8 bases between. The CDR3 length is 11 residues. CDR3 in amino acids: CASSLYLEQYF. The CDR3 region has the DNA TGTGCCAGCAGTCTTTATCTCGAGCAGTACTTC.

Concerning this clone itself: An end of the junction differs from the germline gene, which may be a read error. Other nucleotide sequences in the sample specify the same CDR3. The V call is TRBV2, the J call TRBJ2-7, with D unresolved. Germline V gene data show CDR1 as SNHLY and CDR2 as FYNNEI. This CDR3 has 14 residues. The DNA of the CDR3 is TGTGCCAGCAGTGAAGGGGCAGGTTCCTATGAGCAGTACTTC. Protein product: CASSEGAGSYEQYF. Complete variable domain (other parts from reference TRBV2 and TRBJ2-7): EPEVTQTPSHQVTQMGQEVILRCVPISNHLYFYWYRQILGQKVEFLVSFYNNEISEKSEIFDDQFSVERPDGSNFTLKIRSTKLEDSAMYFCASSEGAGSYEQYFGPGTRLTVT.

V gene TRBV6-2 or TRBV6-3 combines with J gene TRBJ1-5; D remains unclear. CDR1 and CDR2 from the germline V gene are MNHEY and SVGEGT. The CDR3 consists of 15 residues. V was trimmed by 5 bases and J by 9 bases, leaving 20 bases between them. As DNA, the CDR3 is TGTGCCAGCAGTCCCCTAGGGTCGGCCGGAGGGCCCCAGCATTTT. Protein sequence: CASSPLGSAGGPQHF.

The chain links TRBV16 to TRBJ1-5; perhaps TRBD1 as D (5 bases). Germline V CDR1 and CDR2: KGHSY, FQNENV. Trimming pared 1 base from V and 4 bases from J, leaving 14 bases between. The CDR3 consists of 16 residues. CDR3 sequence: CASSQWGKGSNQPQHF. The CDR3, as DNA: TGTGCCAGCAGCCAATGGGGCAAGGGATCGAATCAGCCCCAGCATTTT.

The V gene is TRBV28, the J gene TRBJ2-2; a weak D match, TRBD1 (5 bases). Germline V gene lookup returns CDR1 MDHEN and CDR2 SYDVKM. The CDR3 totals 16 residues. V lost 1 base, J lost 4 bases, and 13 bases lay in between. The CDR3 loop is CASSLLAGQGTGELFF. As DNA, the CDR3 is TGTGCCAGCAGTTTATTGGCAGGGCAGGGCACCGGGGAGCTGTTTTTT.

The chain recombines TRBV9 with TRBJ2-5; 7 bases are a match to TRBD1. In germline, CDR1 is SGDLS, CDR2 YYNGEE. The CDR3 is made up of 14 amino acids. The junction had 7 bases not matched to a gene; V was cut back by 3 bases and J by 5 bases. The CDR3 nucleotides are TGTGCCAGCAGCGGACAGGGATCCGGGGAGACCCAGTACTTC. Translation: CASSGQGSGETQYF.

The chain uses TRBV6-1 and TRBJ1-1; 7 positions match TRBD1. The CDR3 is 13 amino acids. Germline V gene data show CDR1 as MNHNS and CDR2 as SASEGT. V lost 1 base and J lost 5; bases outside the gene matches: 1. For the CDR3, the DNA is TGTGCCAGCAGTGAAGTGACAGGGACTGAAGCTTTCTTT. Amino acid sequence: CASSEVTGTEAFF.

The V and J genes are TRBV6-5 and TRBJ2-6; the D gene is possibly TRBD1 (6 bases). CDR3 size: 14 residues. The germline V gene has CDR1 MNHEY and CDR2 SVGAGI. Trimming took 10 bases from V and 2 from J, leaving 12 bases between them. This CDR3 reads CATLNRAGANVLTF. DNA for the CDR3: TGTGCCACCTTGAACAGGGCTGGGGCCAACGTCCTGACTTTC.